This entry features one T cell receptor (beta chain) sequence. Germline CDR1 reads KGHDR; CDR2 reads SFDVKD. V dropped 5 bases and J dropped 6 bases, with 18 bases sitting between them. This CDR3 spans 16 amino acids. This specimen belongs to a study of blood T cell repertoires in COVID-19. The table came from immunoSEQ multiplex PCR; TCRdb's copy has only in-frame clones and leaves some out. This sample has more than 300,000 clones, with about 93% found just once. The chain carries TRBV24-1 and TRBJ2-2; possibly TRBD1 for D (6 bases). The specimen was peripheral blood. The receptor comes from a woman aged 18 to 35 who had recovered from COVID-19. The CDR3 nucleotides read TGTGCCACCAGTGCCTTGGACAGCTTCGGGGCCGGGGAGCTGTTTTTT. Residues: CATSALDSFGAGELFF.